This TCR beta chain is from a study of T cell repertoires in cytomegalovirus infection. From the reads, TCRdb called clonotypes with MiXCR, one entry per CDR3 protein. Here the sample spans about 920,000 distinct CDR3 sequences, roughly 31% being singletons. This clonotype was observed at least ten times. Its antigen is not identified. The ends were cut back, 8 bases at V and 4 bases at J, with 14 bases in the middle. The CDR3 spans 13 residues. Germline CDR1 reads SEHNR; CDR2 reads FQNEAQ (reference sequence). The sequenced sample was cultured CD8+ T cells from PBMCs, obtained from culture after CMV antigen stimulation. This clonotype was obtained from a human donor in good health (CMV status not recorded). Some clones in this sample may be carry-over from other donors' samples. This chain joins TRBV7-9 and TRBJ2-5; D assignment may be TRBD1 or TRBD2 (5 bases each). CDR3 residues: CASAKGPRETQYF. CDR3 in DNA: TGTGCCAGCGCCAAGGGACCTCGAGAGACCCAGTACTTC.